This T cell receptor (beta chain) derives from a study of technical replicates of blood from a few donors. Measured with immunoSEQ multiplex PCR; TCRdb has only the in-frame clones, and not every one. Of roughly 72,000 clones in the sample, approximately 96% were seen once. CDR1 is MNHEY, CDR2 SVGAGI, per germline. The CDR3 has 13 amino acids. V gave up 10 bases and J gave up 2 bases, with 15 bases separating them. Material: T cells isolated from PBMCs. The V call is TRBV6-5, the J call TRBJ2-7; TRBD2 might be the D (6 bases). The clonotype comes from a human donor in good health. In nucleotides, the CDR3 is TGTGCCACCCAAGGGACTGGAACCTACGAGCAGTACTTC. Translating gives CATQGTGTYEQYF.